The 31 T cell receptor beta chains reported below all come from one sample, sequenced in a study of identical twins. TCRdb processed the 5' RACE reads anew with MiXCR; each CDR3 protein has one entry. Of approximately 410,000 distinct CDR3 sequences in the sample, around 20% are singletons; the top ten hold 12%. The sequencing sample was made of naive T cells sorted from blood. The source is a man aged 50 to 60 in good health.

This rearrangement joins TRBV5-5 to TRBJ1-2, with no clear D. Trimming took off 5 bases at V and 8 bases at J, with 16 bases between the two ends. Germline V gene sequence: CDR1 SGHKS, CDR2 YYEKEE (reference sequence). CDR3 length: 13 amino acids. DNA for the CDR3: TGTGCCAGCAGGAAGGACCTTGGAGGGGGCTACACCTTC. It encodes CASRKDLGGGYTF.

The table lists this clonotype with many counts. The rearrangement links TRBV5-1 to TRBJ1-3, with 12 bases aligning to TRBD1. The CDR3 has 18 amino acids. Trimming removed 5 bases from V and 0 bases from J; junction bases left unmatched: 9. CDR1 is SGHRS, CDR2 YFSETQ, per germline. In DNA form, the CDR3 reads TGCGCCAGCAGGAAAGCCGGGACAGGGGGCCTCTCTGGAAACACCATATATTTT. It codes for CASRKAGTGGLSGNTIYF.

This clonotype has a handful of counts. The chain combines TRBV7-9 with TRBJ2-5, with 8 bases fitting TRBD1. The length of the CDR3 is 15 residues. V was clipped by 5 bases and J by 9 bases; unmatched bases: 14. The germline gives CDR1 SEHNR, CDR2 FQNEAQ (reference sequence). The CDR3 loop is CASSPGGGGYLAQYF. CDR3 nucleotides: TGTGCCAGCAGCCCAGGGGGCGGAGGGTACTTGGCCCAGTACTTC.

For this clonotype: A much larger clone lies one base from this, so it may be a read error. The gene calls are TRBV7-2 and TRBJ2-1; TRBD1 is a possible D gene (6 bases). The CDR3 is 13 residues long. Germline-derived CDR1 and CDR2 are SGHTA and FQGNSA. The CDR3 coding sequence is TGTTCCAGCAGCTTAGAGTCGAGGGGGTGTGTGTTCTTC. Its protein is CSSSLESRGCVFF.

In its sample, this clonotype was seen a few times. The CDR3 is CSVEGDLGRQGETQYF. CDR3 coding DNA: TGCAGCGTTGAAGGGGACCTCGGCAGGCAAGGGGAGACCCAGTACTTC. The J gene is TRBJ2-5, the V gene TRBV29-1; D assignment may be TRBD1 or TRBD2 (5 bases each). Trimming cost V 1 base and J 5 bases, with 20 bases left between them. Germline values: CDR1 SQVTM, CDR2 ANQGSEA. The CDR3 extends over 16 amino acids. Filled out from reference TRBV29-1 and TRBJ2-5, the complete variable domain reads SAVISQKPSRDICQRGTSLTIQCQVDSQVTMMFWYRQQPGQSLTLIATANQGSEATYESGFVIDKFPISRPNLTFSTLTVSNMSPEDSSIYLCSVEGDLGRQGETQYFGPGTRLLVL.

This clonotype has just one count. The chain combines TRBV19 with TRBJ2-3, with unresolved D. The germline gives CDR1 LNHDA, CDR2 SQIVND (reference sequence). V lost 6 bases, J lost 0 bases, and 7 bases lay in between. This CDR3 spans 13 amino acids. The CDR3 region is CASSWASTDTQYF. DNA for the CDR3: TGTGCCAGTAGCTGGGCTAGCACAGATACGCAGTATTTT.

This clonotype has a count of ten or more. This chain links TRBV5-1 with TRBJ1-1; D remains unclear. The germline CDR1 and CDR2 sequences are SGHRS and YFSETQ. This CDR3 contains 14 residues. With 4 bases removed from V and 0 bases from J, the gap between germline ends came to 10 bases. The CDR3 sequence: CASSEAGMNTEAFF. The DNA for the CDR3 is TGCGCCAGCAGCGAGGCCGGCATGAACACTGAAGCTTTCTTT.

This clonotype was observed at least ten times. Here the CDR3 reads CASSRSTAAGSSSYEQYF. The DNA of the CDR3 is TGCGCCAGCAGCCGATCGACAGCCGCAGGGTCTAGCTCCTACGAGCAGTACTTC. The chain links TRBV5-1 to TRBJ2-7; D possibly corresponds to TRBD1 (5 bases). The ends were cut back, 4 bases at V and 0 bases at J, with 23 bases in the middle. CDR1 and CDR2 from the germline V gene are SGHRS and YFSETQ. The CDR3 runs to 18 residues.

This clonotype showed up many times. This chain connects TRBV5-1 to TRBJ2-2; D gene unclear. The V gene's germline CDR1 is SGHRS and CDR2 YFSETQ. Deletions cut 1 base from V and 4 bases from J, with 11 bases between. The CDR3 spans 15 residues. As DNA, the CDR3 is TGCGCCAGCAGCTTGAGCCTAGAGACCACCGGGGAGCTGTTTTTT. Protein sequence: CASSLSLETTGELFF.

This clonotype turned up a few times. The rearrangement joins TRBV4-2 to TRBJ2-7; 8 nucleotides match TRBD2. CDR1 is LGHNA, CDR2 YNFKEQ, per germline. The CDR3 sequence is 16 residues long. The junction had 9 bases not matched to a gene; V was cut back by 0 bases and J by 5 bases. The CDR3 DNA sequence: TGTGCCAGCAGCCAAGATCTGCGGGGGGCCGGCAACGAGCAGTACTTC. This codes for CASSQDLRGAGNEQYF.

In this sample, this clonotype turned up a few times. The rearrangement links TRBV6-5 to TRBJ2-7; possible D gene TRBD2, 5 bases. From germline, CDR1 is MNHEY and CDR2 SVGAGI. V was clipped by 1 base and J by 2 bases, with 6 bases between them. This CDR3 is 13 amino acids long. The CDR3 DNA sequence: TGTGCCAGCAGTTACTGGGGAGCCTACGAGCAGTACTTC. It specifies CASSYWGAYEQYF.

The chain joins TRBV19 to TRBJ2-2; TRBD2 agrees at 7 bases. The length of the CDR3 is 17 residues. Germline V gene sequence: CDR1 LNHDA, CDR2 SQIVND (reference sequence). With V trimmed by 5 bases and J by 3 bases, 12 bases remained unmatched. CDR3 sequence reads: CASSARGGSGDTGELFF. Here the CDR3 DNA reads TGTGCCAGTAGTGCCCGAGGCGGGAGTGGGGACACCGGGGAGCTGTTTTTT.

Notes on this clonotype: Since a much larger clone is just one base distant, this may be a read error. The chain joins TRBV28 to TRBJ2-5; D possibly corresponds to TRBD2 (5 bases). The CDR3 is 12 amino acids. Germline V gene data show CDR1 as MDHEN and CDR2 as SYDVKM. The CDR3 region is CASSLGAETHYF. The CDR3 DNA is TGTGCCAGCAGTTTGGGAGCGGAGACCCACTACTTC.

In this sample, this clonotype turned up a few times. The chain combines TRBV7-8 with TRBJ1-4; D perhaps matches TRBD1 (5 bases). The CDR3 consists of 16 residues. V lost 5 bases to trimming and J lost 4 bases, with 17 bases between them. Germline lookup yields CDR1 SGHVS and CDR2 FQNEAQ. In DNA form, the CDR3 reads TGTGCCAGCAGCCCACGGTGGGCAGGGAGTAATGAAAAACTGTTTTTT. Translation: CASSPRWAGSNEKLFF.

This sequence joins TRBV12-3 or TRBV12-4 and TRBJ2-7; 7 bases are a match to TRBD2. This CDR3 is built from 16 residues. The J segment lost 0 bases and the V segment lost 2 bases, leaving 7 bases of the junction unmatched. DNA for the CDR3: TGTGCCAGCAGTTTATCTTCACGGGGGGTCTCCTACGAGCAGTACTTC. This encodes CASSLSSRGVSYEQYF.

This clonotype was detected many times. The chain recombines TRBV10-2 with TRBJ2-7; D might be TRBD1 (6 bases). The CDR3 contains 12 residues. The V and J ends lost 5 bases and 6 bases respectively, with 11 bases between them. CDR1 WSHSY and CDR2 SAAADI come from the germline V gene. CDR3 sequence reads: CASSTGQTEQYF. The CDR3 DNA reads TGCGCCAGCAGTACTGGACAGACCGAGCAGTACTTC.

This clonotype has a count of ten or more. V is TRBV12-3 or TRBV12-4 and J is TRBJ2-7, with D maybe TRBD2 (5 bases). This CDR3 comprises 13 residues. V was trimmed by 3 bases and J by 3 bases, leaving 9 bases between them. The chain's CDR3 is CASSFFGGYEQYF. The DNA of the CDR3 is TGTGCCAGCAGTTTTTTTGGAGGCTACGAGCAGTACTTC.

The chain is built from TRBV27 and TRBJ2-7; no clear D. The CDR3 is 17 residues long. V lost 3 bases and J 0 bases, leaving 18 bases between the germline ends. CDR1 MNHEY and CDR2 SMNVEV come from the germline V gene (reference sequence). CDR3 nucleotide sequence: TGTGCCAGCAGTTTGAAGTCCGGGCAAAGGAGCTCCTACGAGCAGTACTTC. Translating gives CASSLKSGQRSSYEQYF.

There are a few counts of this clonotype. V usage is TRBV29-1 and J usage is TRBJ2-3, with TRBD2 matching 10 bases. From germline, CDR1 is SQVTM and CDR2 ANQGSEA. V was clipped by 2 bases and J by 5 bases; unmatched bases: 10. This CDR3 is built from 16 residues. CDR3 sequence: CSVERGRTSGLDTQYF. For the CDR3, the DNA is TGCAGCGTTGAAAGGGGGCGGACTAGCGGTTTAGATACGCAGTATTTT.

This clonotype was recorded at least ten times. This sequence joins TRBV7-7 and TRBJ2-7; 7 bases fit TRBD1. V trimming: 5 bases; J trimming: 5 bases; junction bases outside the gene matches: 6. Germline V gene lookup returns CDR1 SSHAT and CDR2 FNYEAQ (reference sequence). The CDR3 consists of 13 residues. The CDR3 nucleotides read TGTGCCAGCAGCCTCCGACAGGGCGACGAGCAGTACTTC. Its translation: CASSLRQGDEQYF.

J is TRBJ2-2 and V is TRBV7-9; D remains unclear. Germline CDR1 SEHNR, CDR2 FQNEAQ (reference sequence). V shed 5 bases and J shed 5 bases, with 9 bases lying between them. The CDR3 has 13 residues. The CDR3 DNA follows: TGTGCCAGCAGCCCGATAAGAACCGGGGAGCTGTTTTTT. Its protein is CASSPIRTGELFF.

The sample holds many counts of this clonotype. The chain is built from TRBV9 and TRBJ1-2; a weak D match, TRBD1 (5 bases). The V end lost 0 bases, the J end lost 3 bases, and 9 bases lay between the germline ends. This CDR3 has 14 amino acids. CDR1 and CDR2 from the germline V gene are SGDLS and YYNGEE. As DNA, the CDR3 is TGTGCCAGCAGCGTAGTAACAGGCGACTATGGCTACACCTTC. Translated, it gives CASSVVTGDYGYTF.

The rearrangement links TRBV7-9 to TRBJ2-1; TRBD1 might be the D (6 bases). Trimming stripped 5 bases from V and 15 bases from J, with 17 bases between. The CDR3 consists of 12 residues. CDR1 and CDR2 from the germline V gene are SEHNR and FQNEAQ (reference sequence). The CDR3 DNA sequence: TGTGCCAGCAGCGCAGGGGACCTTAATCCGTTCTTC. Its protein product is CASSAGDLNPFF.

This clonotype occurred a few times. This chain links TRBV7-2 with TRBJ2-7, with 8 bases aligning to TRBD1. Germline V gene sequence: CDR1 SGHTA, CDR2 FQGNSA. V was clipped by 6 bases and J by 3 bases; unmatched bases: 10. The CDR3 has 15 amino acids. The CDR3 reads CASSRDRHLSYEQYF. DNA of the CDR3: TGTGCCAGCAGTAGGGACAGGCATTTGAGCTACGAGCAGTACTTC.

This clonotype was counted a few times. Written as DNA, the CDR3 is TGTGCCAGCAGCGTAGACAGGGGGGATGAGCAGTTCTTC. As protein: CASSVDRGDEQFF. The V call is TRBV9, the J call TRBJ2-1, with 8 bases identical to TRBD1. The CDR3 runs to 13 residues. V lost 0 bases and J lost 8; bases outside the gene matches: 1. CDR1 and CDR2 from the germline V gene are SGDLS and YYNGEE.

The chain is built from TRBV20-1 and TRBJ2-1; 8 bases are a match to TRBD2. The CDR3 consists of 15 residues. Germline CDR1 and CDR2: DFQATT and SNEGSKA (reference sequence). The V segment lost 6 bases and the J segment 5 bases; nucleotides outside the gene matches: 12. The CDR3 sequence is CSALYSGGAHNEQFF. CDR3 DNA sequence: TGCAGTGCCTTGTATTCGGGAGGGGCGCACAATGAGCAGTTCTTC.

The table lists this clonotype with a few counts. V usage is TRBV6-2 or TRBV6-3 and J usage is TRBJ1-3, with 7 bases fitting TRBD1. CDR1 and CDR2 (germline): MNHEY, SVGEGT. The CDR3 sequence is 15 residues long. V shed 8 bases, J shed 0 bases, and the junction held 7 bases outside the gene matches. Written as DNA, the CDR3 is TGTGCCAGCGGGGGACAGACGTTCTCTGGAAACACCATATATTTT. Translation: CASGGQTFSGNTIYF.

This clonotype was detected ten times or more. The chain is built from TRBV27 and TRBJ2-1; 11 nucleotides align to TRBD1. The V gene end was trimmed by 2 bases and the J gene end by 8 bases; junction bases not matched to a gene: 5. The CDR3 consists of 15 residues. Germline assignment: CDR1 MNHEY and CDR2 SMNVEV (reference sequence). For the CDR3, the DNA is TGTGCCAGCAGTTTACTGGGACAGGGGGTCTATGAGCAGTTCTTC. Its translation is CASSLLGQGVYEQFF.

This clonotype was seen repeatedly, ten times or more. J is TRBJ2-1 and V is TRBV6-1; maybe TRBD1 (6 bases). CDR1 and CDR2 (germline): MNHNS, SASEGT. V was cut by 6 bases and J by 1 base, with 10 bases left in between. The CDR3 consists of 14 residues. The CDR3 nucleotides read TGTGCCAGCAGGAAGGACAGTTCCTACAATGAGCAGTTCTTC. It yields the protein CASRKDSSYNEQFF.

This chain uses TRBV6-6 with TRBJ2-7, with a weak D call TRBD2 (5 bases). This CDR3 region has 12 residues. The germline CDR1 and CDR2 sequences are MNHNY and SVGAGI (reference sequence). Trimming removed 4 bases from V and 7 bases from J, with 11 bases in between. The CDR3 DNA is TGTGCCAGCAGTTCCTCAGGAGGTGAGCAGTACTTC. It yields the protein CASSSSGGEQYF.

This chain joins TRBV10-3 and TRBJ2-2; D is possibly TRBD2 (6 bases). The germline V gene encodes CDR1 ENHRY and CDR2 SYGVKD. V lost 5 bases and J lost 4, with 8 bases in between. CDR3 size: 13 residues. The CDR3 DNA sequence: TGTGCCATCAGTAAGGAGGGCACCGGGGAGCTGTTTTTT. Translation gives CAISKEGTGELFF.